This passage covers 12 T cell receptor beta chains from one sample sequenced in a study of blood T cell repertoires in COVID-19. Assay used: immunoSEQ multiplex PCR; TCRdb lists only in-frame clones, some missing. The sample yields around 230,000 clones, 65% to 85% seen once. The material sequenced was peripheral blood. The receptors stem from an elderly woman with acute or convalescent COVID-19.

V is TRBV6-4 and J is TRBJ2-6; TRBD1 matches 7 bases. CDR3 length: 19 residues. V dropped 3 bases and J dropped 2; count of bases not matched to a gene: 13. Germline CDR1 and CDR2: MRHNA and SNTAGT. CDR3 sequence reads: CASSDPVRDRGPGANVLTF. The DNA for the CDR3 is TGTGCCAGCAGTGATCCGGTTAGGGACAGAGGGCCTGGGGCCAACGTCCTGACTTTC.

The V and J genes are TRBV5-4 and TRBJ2-5, with TRBD2 matching 13 bases. The V and J ends lost 0 bases and 2 bases, in that order; junction bases with no gene match: 4. CDR3 length equals 17 residues. Germline V gene data show CDR1 as SGHNT and CDR2 as YYREEE (reference sequence). The CDR3 DNA is TGTGCCAGCAGCTTGGGGACTAGCGGGAGCCCACAAGAGACCCAGTACTTC. Protein sequence: CASSLGTSGSPQETQYF. Using reference TRBV5-4 and TRBJ2-5 for the parts outside the CDR3, the full variable domain is ETGVTQSPTHLIKTRGQQVTLRCSSQSGHNTVSWYQQALGQGPQFIFQYYREEENGRGNFPPRFSGLQFPNYSSELNVNALELDDSALYLCASSLGTSGSPQETQYFGPGTRLLVL.

The rearrangement joins TRBV14 to TRBJ2-1; D is uncertain. The CDR3 is 17 amino acids. Germline-derived CDR1 and CDR2 are SGHDN and FVKESK. V lost 2 bases and J lost 3, with 17 bases in between. CDR3 nucleotide sequence: TGTGCCAGCAGCCAACCTTCGGCGAGACACATCTACAATGAGCAGTTCTTC. It translates to CASSQPSARHIYNEQFF.

V and J are TRBV25-1 and TRBJ2-2, with D maybe TRBD1 (6 bases). Trimming pared 6 bases from V and 5 bases from J, leaving 10 bases between. The CDR3 contains 13 residues. Germline CDR1 and CDR2: MGHDK and SYGVNS. CDR3 bases: TGTGCCAGCAGACAGGGTTCGACCGGGGAGCTGTTTTTT. It encodes CASRQGSTGELFF.

This clone occurred a few times. J is TRBJ2-7 and V is TRBV5-1; 8 nucleotides line up with TRBD2. Trimming at V came to 2 bases and at J to 7 bases, leaving 8 bases not matched to a gene. This CDR3 comprises 14 residues. Germline V gene lookup returns CDR1 SGHRS and CDR2 YFSETQ. The CDR3 loop reads CASSFSGTGREQYF. The CDR3 coding sequence is TGCGCCAGCAGCTTTAGCGGGACCGGTCGAGAGCAGTACTTC.

The genes are TRBV10-3 and TRBJ1-6, with D hard to call. The V gene's germline CDR1 is ENHRY and CDR2 SYGVKD. The CDR3 totals 16 residues. The ends were cut back, 5 bases at V and 7 bases at J, with 18 bases in the middle. The CDR3 here is CAISSIPLKENSPLHF. In DNA form, the CDR3 reads TGTGCCATCAGTTCCATCCCACTTAAAGAGAATTCACCCCTCCACTTT.

The rearrangement joins TRBV3-1 (or the pseudogene TRBV3-2) to TRBJ2-7; D might be TRBD1 (6 bases). Germline V lookup: CDR1 LGHDT, CDR2 YNNKEL (reference sequence). V lost 1 base, J lost 3 bases, and 19 bases lay in between. There are 17 residues in the CDR3. Written as DNA, the CDR3 is TGTGCCAGCAGCCAAGTAAGTACAGGGCCGCCGTTCTACGAGCAGTACTTC. It yields the protein CASSQVSTGPPFYEQYF.

This chain joins TRBV19 and TRBJ2-6; TRBD1 matches 7 bases. The V gene's germline CDR1 is LNHDA and CDR2 SQIVND (reference sequence). The CDR3 length is 19 residues. V dropped 4 bases and J dropped 0; count of bases not matched to a gene: 12. The CDR3 DNA reads as TGTGCCAGTAGTAGAAAAGGGACAGCGGATAGCTCTGGGGCCAACGTCCTGACTTTC. Translating gives CASSRKGTADSSGANVLTF.

The V gene is TRBV7-2, the J gene TRBJ2-7, with 10 bases lining up with TRBD2. The CDR3 runs to 13 residues. Looked up from germline, CDR1 is SGHTA and CDR2 is FQGNSA. The V segment lost 7 bases and the J segment 6 bases; nucleotides outside the gene matches: 6. In nucleotides, the CDR3 is TGTGCCAGCACCGTGATAGCGGGAGGCGAGCAGTACTTC. Protein product: CASTVIAGGEQYF.

This clone has more than one count but fewer than ten. The V and J genes are TRBV5-8 and TRBJ2-1; 8 bases match TRBD1. CDR3 size: 14 residues. V shed 8 bases, J shed 7 bases, and the junction held 11 bases outside the gene matches. Germline V gene data show CDR1 as SGHTS and CDR2 as YDEGEE. CDR3 DNA: TGTGCCAGTACCCCAGGGGACAGGATGAATGAGCAGTTCTTC. Residues: CASTPGDRMNEQFF. The variable domain in full, completed from reference TRBV5-8 and TRBJ2-1, reads EAGVTQSPTHLIKTRGQQATLRCSPISGHTSVYWYQQALGLGLQFLLWYDEGEERNRGNFPPRFSGRQFPNYSSELNVNALELEDSALYLCASTPGDRMNEQFFGPGTRLTVL.

The rearrangement joins TRBV7-3 to TRBJ2-3; D remains unclear. Germline loops: CDR1 SGHTA, CDR2 FQGTGA. The CDR3 extends over 13 amino acids. Between the trimmed V and J ends, which lost 5 bases and 2 bases, there was a span of 8 bases. The CDR3 DNA reads as TGTGCCAGCAGCCCGGGTCACACAGATACGCAGTATTTT. Amino acid sequence: CASSPGHTDTQYF.

V usage is TRBV6-5 and J usage is TRBJ1-2; no firm D call. Germline CDR1 MNHEY, CDR2 SVGAGI. V was trimmed by 2 bases and J by 2 bases, leaving 6 bases between them. The CDR3 has 13 amino acids. CDR3 protein: CASSYEGNYGYTF. The CDR3 nucleotides read TGTGCCAGCAGTTACGAGGGAAACTATGGCTACACCTTC.